This entry lists 24 T cell receptor beta chains sequenced from one sample in a study of vaccination and CD4 T cells after COVID-19. The Oncomine TCR Beta short-read assay generated sequence data from the DNA of cultured CD4+ T cells. In TCRdb, the PCR reads were re-called with MiXCR into one record per CDR3 protein. The data contain roughly 13,000 distinct CDR3 sequences, around 55% of them singletons. Treatment: approximately nine-day PBMC culture with coronavirus spike peptide pools or control peptides (ViraFEST assay). Their cognate antigens are unknown. Specimen: CD4+ T cells from blood, cultured in vitro. All receptors derive from a human donor who had recovered from COVID-19.

The rearrangement uses TRBV6-1 and TRBJ2-6; D gene unclear. V lost 6 bases to trimming and J lost 2 bases, with 8 bases between them. CDR3 length: 14 residues. The germline CDR1 and CDR2 sequences are MNHNS and SASEGT. CDR3: CASSYIAGANVLTF. CDR3 DNA: TGTGCCAGCAGCTATATTGCTGGGGCCAACGTCCTGACTTTC.

The J gene is TRBJ1-6, the V gene TRBV6-1, with 7 bases that match TRBD1. The CDR3 sequence is 14 residues long. V lost 6 bases, J lost 7 bases, and 6 bases stayed unmatched. CDR1 and CDR2 (germline): MNHNS, SASEGT. CDR3 loop: CASRQGMDNSPLHF. CDR3 nucleotides: TGTGCCAGCAGACAGGGGATGGACAATTCACCCCTCCACTTT.

In this sample, this clonotype turned up once. The chain employs TRBV7-8 and TRBJ1-6; D is ambiguous. Looked up from germline, CDR1 is SGHVS and CDR2 is FQNEAQ. V gave up 5 bases and J gave up 1 base, with 15 bases separating them. This CDR3 is 17 amino acids long. CDR3 protein: CASSPLPAVSYNSPLHF. CDR3 nucleotide sequence: TGTGCCAGCAGCCCGCTCCCAGCGGTGTCCTATAATTCACCCCTCCACTTT.

This chain uses TRBV6-1 with TRBJ2-7, with D possibly called TRBD1 or TRBD2 (6 bases each). Trimming stripped 3 bases from V and 6 bases from J, with 18 bases between. The V gene's germline CDR1 is MNHNS and CDR2 SASEGT. This CDR3 is 15 amino acids long. The CDR3 sequence: CASSDRVEGGSEQYF. CDR3 DNA sequence: TGTGCCAGCAGTGATAGGGTCGAGGGGGGCTCCGAGCAGTACTTC.

J is TRBJ1-1 and V is TRBV20-1; 7 bases fit TRBD1. The CDR3 extends over 15 amino acids. V was pared by 7 bases and J by 1 base, with 12 bases of the junction left unmatched. The V gene's germline CDR1 is DFQATT and CDR2 SNEGSKA (reference sequence). CDR3 sequence: CSVFPGTVTNTEAFF. DNA for the CDR3: TGCAGTGTTTTTCCTGGGACAGTGACGAACACTGAAGCTTTCTTT.

This clonotype was counted between two and nine times. CDR3 residues: CASSLPGQGALGYTF. CDR3 sequence (DNA): TGTGCCAGCAGCTTACCGGGACAGGGGGCACTGGGCTACACCTTC. V and J are TRBV7-8 and TRBJ1-2; TRBD1 matches at 12 bases. V lost 2 bases, J lost 8 bases, and 6 bases stayed unmatched. Germline V gene lookup returns CDR1 SGHVS and CDR2 FQNEAQ. CDR3 size: 15 residues.

In its sample, this clonotype was seen once. The chain has TRBV2 and TRBJ1-5; a possible D gene is TRBD1 (6 bases). The CDR3 has 16 residues. V dropped 1 base and J dropped 5 bases, with 15 bases sitting between them. Germline V gene lookup returns CDR1 SNHLY and CDR2 FYNNEI. The CDR3 sequence is CASSEGTARSYQPQHF. In nucleotides, the CDR3 is TGTGCCAGCAGTGAAGGGACAGCCAGAAGCTATCAGCCCCAGCATTTT.

The chain has TRBV27 and TRBJ2-1; weak D call: TRBD1 (6 bases). V dropped 3 bases and J dropped 5 bases, with 20 bases sitting between them. Per germline, CDR1 MNHEY and CDR2 SMNVEV (reference sequence). The CDR3 runs to 17 residues. Written as DNA, the CDR3 is TGTGCCAGCAGTTTCAGAATGGGGGCAGGGCAAAACAATGAGCAGTTCTTC. Its translation: CASSFRMGAGQNNEQFF.

In its sample, this clonotype was seen a few times. The chain has TRBV2 and TRBJ1-5, with a tentative D call TRBD1 (6 bases). Germline-derived CDR1 and CDR2 are SNHLY and FYNNEI. The CDR3 covers 15 residues. Trimming shortened V by 4 bases and J by 4 bases, and 14 bases separated the two germline ends. CDR3 region: CASSVRAGANQPQHF. Written as DNA, the CDR3 is TGTGCCAGCAGTGTGAGGGCAGGGGCGAATCAGCCCCAGCATTTT. The full variable domain, in which reference TRBV2 and TRBJ1-5 provide the parts outside the CDR3, is EPEVTQTPSHQVTQMGQEVILRCVPISNHLYFYWYRQILGQKVEFLVSFYNNEISEKSEIFDDQFSVERPDGSNFTLKIRSTKLEDSAMYFCASSVRAGANQPQHFGDGTRLSIL.

This chain connects TRBV6-1 to TRBJ2-4; 12 nucleotides match TRBD2. The CDR3 extends over 16 amino acids. CDR1 and CDR2 from the germline V gene are MNHNS and SASEGT. V lost 6 bases to trimming and J lost 0 bases; unmatched junction nucleotides: 3. The CDR3 bases are TGTGCCAGCAGCTTGACTAGCGGGAGAGCCAAAAACATTCAGTACTTC. Amino acids: CASSLTSGRAKNIQYF.

V gene TRBV7-2 combines with J gene TRBJ1-6, with 9 bases fitting TRBD1. The CDR3 sequence is 17 residues long. Germline CDR1 is SGHTA and CDR2 is FQGNSA. The trim removed 5 bases at V and 6 bases at J, leaving 11 bases unmatched. CDR3 loop: CASSPRVADRGNSPLHF. The CDR3 coding sequence is TGTGCCAGCAGCCCAAGGGTTGCGGACAGGGGTAATTCACCCCTCCACTTT.

The chain recombines TRBV4-1 with TRBJ2-7; 9 nucleotides agree with TRBD2. The J segment lost 5 bases and the V segment lost 4 bases, leaving 15 bases of the junction unmatched. The CDR3 spans 17 residues. From germline, CDR1 is MGHRA and CDR2 YSYEKL. The CDR3 nucleotides read TGCGCCAGCAGCCCCCAGAGGGGCGGGAGGGCTGTTAACGAGCAGTACTTC. As protein: CASSPQRGGRAVNEQYF.

This clonotype was seen more than once but under ten times. The chain carries TRBV19 and TRBJ1-5, with D perhaps TRBD1 (5 bases). The CDR3 is 15 residues long. Germline CDR1 LNHDA, CDR2 SQIVND (reference sequence). V gave up 5 bases and J gave up 4 bases, with 15 bases separating them. The CDR3: CASSVDREGNQPQHF. The CDR3 nucleotides read TGTGCCAGTAGTGTGGATCGGGAGGGGAATCAGCCCCAGCATTTT.

The chain has TRBV7-2 and TRBJ2-2; D gene ambiguous. The CDR3 totals 12 residues. Between the trimmed V and J ends, which lost 7 bases and 3 bases, there was a span of 6 bases. Germline V gene sequence: CDR1 SGHTA, CDR2 FQGNSA. In DNA form, the CDR3 reads TGTGCCAGCACCACCGACACCGGGGAGCTGTTTTTT. Translated: CASTTDTGELFF.

The gene calls are TRBV1 and TRBJ1-5; TRBD1 is the table's D call and was not checked against the DNA. TRBV1 represents a pseudogene. This CDR3 has 18 amino acids. In nucleotides, the CDR3 is TGCACCAGCAGCCAAGATCTCTTGGACAGGGGAGTGAGTCAGCCCCAGCATTTT. This gives the protein CTSSQDLLDRGVSQPQHF.

The chain couples TRBV11-2 to TRBJ2-5; no clear D gene. The V end lost 1 base, the J end lost 7 bases, and 10 bases lay between the germline ends. The CDR3 sequence is 13 residues long. Germline V gene lookup returns CDR1 SGHAT and CDR2 FQNNGV. CDR3 loop: CASSLASRGTQYF. CDR3 in DNA: TGTGCCAGCAGCTTAGCTAGTCGCGGGACCCAGTACTTC.

The rearrangement links TRBV10-2 to TRBJ1-4; 9 bases line up with TRBD1. This CDR3 comprises 12 residues. After removal of 6 bases from V and 7 bases from J, the junction contained 0 bases not matched to a gene. Germline-derived CDR1 and CDR2 are WSHSY and SAAADI. CDR3 DNA: TGCGCCAGCAGGGACAGGGGTGAAAAACTGTTTTTT. Encoded protein: CASRDRGEKLFF.

The genes are TRBV7-2 and TRBJ2-6; D is perhaps TRBD1 (6 bases). Germline V gene sequence: CDR1 SGHTA, CDR2 FQGNSA. This CDR3 has 17 residues. The germline V and J ends were trimmed by 6 bases and 0 bases, with 15 bases remaining between them. CDR3 DNA: TGTGCCAGCAGGAGGACAGCAACCCCCTCTGGGGCCAACGTCCTGACTTTC. Translated, it gives CASRRTATPSGANVLTF.

V gene TRBV15 combines with J gene TRBJ2-1; TRBD2 might be the D (6 bases). This CDR3 spans 17 amino acids. Trimming pared 3 bases from V and 4 bases from J, leaving 19 bases between. Germline lookup yields CDR1 LNHNV and CDR2 YYDKDF (reference sequence). CDR3 sequence: CATSRGRGLTFYNEQFF. In DNA form, the CDR3 reads TGTGCCACCAGCAGGGGAAGAGGACTAACCTTTTACAATGAGCAGTTCTTC.

This clonotype was seen a few times. This chain connects TRBV15 to TRBJ2-7; the D is unclear. Germline CDR1 LNHNV, CDR2 YYDKDF (reference sequence). With 7 bases removed from V and 1 base from J, the gap between germline ends came to 17 bases. This CDR3 region has 15 residues. For the CDR3, the DNA is TGTGCCACCACGGACGTCCTAGAGGTGTCCTACGAGCAGTACTTC. It codes for CATTDVLEVSYEQYF.

The rearrangement uses TRBV4-1 and TRBJ2-5; TRBD2 matches 10 bases. The CDR3 runs to 18 residues. The germline V gene has CDR1 MGHRA and CDR2 YSYEKL. After removal of 0 bases from V and 5 bases from J, the junction contained 12 bases not matched to a gene. The CDR3 bases are TGCGCCAGCAGCCAAGATTCCTTTTCAGCGGGAGGGGCGGAGACCCAGTACTTC. Translation gives CASSQDSFSAGGAETQYF.

With regard to this clonotype: Its ends do not fully match the called genes, so a read error is possible. The gene calls are TRBV6-2 or TRBV6-3 and TRBJ1-1; D call uncertain. The CDR3 extends over 14 amino acids. CDR1 and CDR2 from the germline V gene are MNHEY and SVGEGT. The CDR3 loop reads CASKKVQKNSEAFF. The CDR3 coding sequence is TGTGCCAGCAAGAAGGTACAGAAGAACTCTGAAGCTTTCTTT.

This chain uses TRBV2 with TRBJ2-3; 8 bases agree with TRBD2. V dropped 9 bases and J dropped 3; count of bases not matched to a gene: 11. CDR1 and CDR2 (germline): SNHLY, FYNNEI. This CDR3 contains 15 residues. Here the CDR3 reads CARRGTGGPTDTQYF. The CDR3 nucleotides read TGTGCCAGGCGGGGGACGGGAGGGCCTACAGATACGCAGTATTTT.

The chain uses TRBV30 and TRBJ2-5; D is tentatively TRBD1 or TRBD2 (5 bases each). The CDR3 loop spans 13 amino acids. Per germline, CDR1 GTSNPN and CDR2 SVGIG (reference sequence). The V end was cut by 0 bases, the J end by 5 bases, with 10 bases between. CDR3 coding DNA: TGTGCCTGGAGTGTAGGATGGGGGGAGACCCAGTACTTC. This translates into CAWSVGWGETQYF.